The entry below describes one T cell receptor beta chain. Antigen: not known. Sequencing used immunoSEQ multiplex PCR; TCRdb keeps in-frame clones, though not all of them. Among roughly 59,000 clones listed, 78% were seen once. Antigen-specific CD4+ T cells were expanded (with viral peptide pools) by the ViraFEST assay ahead of sequencing. Following culture for about 11 days, CD4+ T cells were isolated. All participants had two doses of either the BNT162b2 or mRNA-1273 vaccine. Every well housed approximately 2.2 million PBMC, which grew in culture alongside 10 IU/ml IL-2 and 10 ug/ml peptides. This CDR3 has 16 amino acids. The V and J ends lost 3 bases and 1 base, in that order; junction bases with no gene match: 5. CDR1 and CDR2 (germline): SEHNR, FQNEAQ (reference sequence). The data derive from a study of vaccination effects on CD4 cells after COVID-19. Looking at the study overall: Samples that were drawn after vaccination came a median of 72 days after the second dose.

Study results and caveats: The study found marked clonal contraction of infection- and vaccine-induced clones late after vaccination.

Sample: CD4+ T cells from PBMCs cultured with HCoV-OC43 spike peptides, taken after COVID-19 vaccination. Subset noted: HCoV-OC43 spike overlapping peptide pool stimulation. The TCR sequence derives from a human donor who received a COVID-19 vaccine. The V call is TRBV7-9, the J call TRBJ2-4, with 8 positions matching TRBD2. The CDR3 DNA reads TGTGCCAGCAGCTTGGGACTAGACTTGGCCAAAAACATTCAGTACTTC. This sequence encodes CASSLGLDLAKNIQYF.